This T cell receptor beta chain was sequenced for a study of CD8 T cells in Susac syndrome. The CDR3 is made up of 10 amino acids. Germline CDR1 is KGHDR and CDR2 is SFDVKD. Deletions cut 9 bases from V and 7 bases from J, with 9 bases between. With random hexamers, reverse transcription was performed on 0.5 to 1 ug of RNA. TCRdb re-analysed the immunoSEQ multiplex PCR reads in MiXCR, keeping a single row per CDR3 protein. The sample holds 300,000 to 350,000 distinct CDR3 sequences; around 90% are singletons and the top ten take roughly 0.059%. J is TRBJ2-7 and V is TRBV24-1; D ambiguous. The sequenced sample was CD4+ T cells from PBMCs. The source is a human donor with multiple sclerosis. The CDR3 DNA reads as TGTGCCACCCCGTCGTGGGAGCAGTACTTC. Encoded protein: CATPSWEQYF.